This entry features one TCR beta chain sequence. This receptor's antigen is unknown. No clone much larger than this one lies a single base away; base qualities are absent. Genomic DNA was isolated from the sorted cells so that the TCRbeta CDR3 region could be sequenced. The immunoSEQ Assay was used to sequence the TCRbeta CDR3 regions. Imported from immuneACCESS, the table was reduced by TCRdb to in-frame sequences with V and J called. These copies leave out some clones; in studies compared against another copy, an unresolved V gene accounts for under half, and the cause of the remainder is not known. Present in this sample are under 150,000 clones, approximately 90% of which were seen just once. Clones ranked in the top ten supply around 0.55% of the sample. This entry comes from a study of OX40 agonist ivuxolimab in advanced cancers. With respect to the entire study: The costimulatory receptor OX40 (CD134) was targeted by ivuxolimab, a fully human IgG2 agonistic monoclonal antibody. Patients were allowed to have had prior anti-PD-1, anti-PD-L1 or anti-CTLA-4 therapy, and about 40% of the dose-escalation patients had been treated with checkpoint inhibitors. Intravenous ivuxolimab was administered to patients every 2 weeks at six dose levels: 0.01, 0.1, 0.3, 1.5, 3 and 10 mg/kg. Peripheral TCRbeta sequencing was intended to test whether TCR sequence diversity was altered and clonal T-cell expansion was caused by ivuxolimab. The paper reports the monotherapy dose-escalation portion (N ≈ 52 patients) of the phase I ivuxolimab trial. Among the 52 dose-escalation patients, about 20 had hepatocellular carcinoma, around 15 melanoma, 9 renal cell carcinoma and 9 head and neck cancer. A male proportion of nearly 85% and a mean age of approximately 61 years, ranging from 23 to 79, were recorded for the dose-escalation cohort. Partial responses occurred in three dose-escalation patients: two with cutaneous melanoma and one with hepatocellular carcinoma. Here is what the overall study found, with its caveats: At doses from 0.1 to 3.0 mg/kg, clonal expansion was seen in both CD4+ and CD8+ blood T cells between baseline and week 6. After ivuxolimab, CD8+ T cells had more expanded clones than CD4+ T cells on average. Antigen specificity was not determined for the clonally expanded peripheral T cells. Low levels of normalized T-cell clonal expansion were also seen in some patients who did not respond. In partial responders in the 0.1-3.0 mg/kg groups, normalized peripheral clonal expansion was found to be among the lowest, especially among CD8+ T cells.

The CDR3 has 13 amino acids, counting the end cysteine and phenylalanine. Only CDR3 DNA is held: 39 bases, read in frame from base 1. The germline V gene encodes CDR1 GTSNPN and CDR2 SVGIG (reference sequence). V gives up 5 bases and J gives up 2 bases, and the segment between their germline ends measures 10 bases. Patients with a history of autoimmune disease or receiving systemic immunosuppression were excluded from the trial. Peripheral blood for TCR sequencing was collected from all dose cohorts at baseline, on cycle 4 day 1, and on cycle 7 day 1. The samples were taken from a phase I, first-in-human, multicenter, open-label dose-escalation trial of ivuxolimab. Adults with locally advanced or metastatic melanoma, renal cell carcinoma, hepatocellular carcinoma or head and neck squamous cell carcinoma were enrolled in the trial. Before TCR sequencing, CD4+ T cells and CD8+ T cells from peripheral blood were sorted into separate populations.

The chain is assembled from TRBV30 and TRBJ1-5, with the D gene call left open. The starting material was CD4+ or CD8+ T cells sorted from blood, obtained in a trial of the OX40 agonist ivuxolimab. The TCR originated in an adult with an advanced solid tumor such as melanoma, head and neck, liver or kidney cancer. The sequence in DNA is TGTGCCTGGGGACCCTCCGGCAATCAGCCCCAGCATTTT. This encodes CAWGPSGNQPQHF.